This T cell receptor (beta chain) was profiled in a study of blood T cell repertoires in COVID-19. Only in-frame clones appear in the TCRdb table, and some are missing; sequencing was by immunoSEQ multiplex PCR. Of 24,000 or so clones listed, around 87% are singletons. Trimming removed 4 bases at V and 1 base at J, with 12 bases between. The CDR3 runs to 14 residues. Germline V gene lookup returns CDR1 SGDLS and CDR2 YYNGEE. This TCR was recovered from a human donor in a cohort sampled during active COVID-19. The donor label of this sample is uncertain. The specimen was peripheral blood. V usage is TRBV9 and J usage is TRBJ2-7; D is possibly TRBD1 (5 bases). The CDR3 region is CASSTGPSSYEQYF. The CDR3 DNA follows: TGTGCCAGCAGCACAGGACCTTCTTCCTACGAGCAGTACTTC.